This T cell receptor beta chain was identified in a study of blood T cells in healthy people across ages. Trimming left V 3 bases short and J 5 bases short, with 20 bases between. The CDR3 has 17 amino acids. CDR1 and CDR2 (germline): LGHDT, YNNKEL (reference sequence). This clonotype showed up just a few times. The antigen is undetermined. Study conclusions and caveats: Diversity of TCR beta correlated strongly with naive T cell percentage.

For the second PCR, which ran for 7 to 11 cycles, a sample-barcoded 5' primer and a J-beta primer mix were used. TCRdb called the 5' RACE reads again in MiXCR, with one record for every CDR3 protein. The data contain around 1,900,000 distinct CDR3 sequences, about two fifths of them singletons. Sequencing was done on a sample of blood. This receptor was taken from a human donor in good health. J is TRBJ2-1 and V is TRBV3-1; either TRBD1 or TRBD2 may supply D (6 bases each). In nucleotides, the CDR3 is TGTGCCAGCAGCCAGGTACAGGGACTCCTCCTGGACAATGAGCAGTTCTTC. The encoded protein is CASSQVQGLLLDNEQFF.